Only one count was recorded for the clone carrying this T cell receptor (beta chain). This table comes from immunoSEQ multiplex PCR, and its TCRdb copy is limited to in-frame clones, with some not included. The sample includes just under 250,000 clones, approximately 87% of them seen just once. This CDR3 is 11 amino acids long. The germline gives CDR1 ENHRY, CDR2 SYGVKD. Trimming shortened V by 6 bases and J by 5 bases, and 5 bases separated the two germline ends. Treatment reported: roughly 18 received Ad26.COV2.S at low or high dose, single or two shots; about 5 received placebo; per-sample allocation not given. Day 63 after the first injection of vaccine or placebo was the sampling time. As its vector, the vaccine had Ad26, which expressed Wuhan-strain SARS-CoV-2 spike. This sample is drawn from a study of Ad26.COV2.S vaccination and SARS-CoV-2 variants.

The TCR comes from a person between 18 and 59 years old who received the Ad26.COV2.S COVID-19 vaccine or a placebo. The source was peripheral blood, collected in a trial of Ad26.COV2.S vaccine versus placebo. The genes are TRBV10-3 and TRBJ2-1, with D unclear. CDR3 in DNA: TGTGCCATCAGCCGAGACAATGAGCAGTTCTTC. Translating gives CAISRDNEQFF.